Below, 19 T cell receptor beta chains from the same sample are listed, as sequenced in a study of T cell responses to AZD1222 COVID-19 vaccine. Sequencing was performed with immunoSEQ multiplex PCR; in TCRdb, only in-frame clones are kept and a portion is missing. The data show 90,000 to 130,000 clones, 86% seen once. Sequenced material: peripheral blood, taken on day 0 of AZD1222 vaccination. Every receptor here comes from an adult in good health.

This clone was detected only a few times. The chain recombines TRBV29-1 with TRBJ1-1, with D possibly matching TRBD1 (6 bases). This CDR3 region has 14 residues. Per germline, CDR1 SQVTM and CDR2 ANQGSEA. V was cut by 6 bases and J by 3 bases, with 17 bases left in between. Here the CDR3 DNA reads TGCAGCGTCGGGCGGGACAACTTATACACTGAAGCTTTCTTT. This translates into CSVGRDNLYTEAFF.

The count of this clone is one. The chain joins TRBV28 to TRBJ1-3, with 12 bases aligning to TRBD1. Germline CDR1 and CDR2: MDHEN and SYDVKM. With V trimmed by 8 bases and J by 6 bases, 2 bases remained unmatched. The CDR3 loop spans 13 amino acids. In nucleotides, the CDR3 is TGTGCCAGCGGGGGACAGGGGGCAAACACCATATATTTT. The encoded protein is CASGGQGANTIYF. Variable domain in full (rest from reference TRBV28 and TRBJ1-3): DVKVTQSSRYLVKRTGEKVFLECVQDMDHENMFWYRQDPGLGLRLIYFSYDVKMKEKGDIPEGYSVSREKKERFSLILESASTNQTSMYLCASGGQGANTIYFGEGSWLTVV.

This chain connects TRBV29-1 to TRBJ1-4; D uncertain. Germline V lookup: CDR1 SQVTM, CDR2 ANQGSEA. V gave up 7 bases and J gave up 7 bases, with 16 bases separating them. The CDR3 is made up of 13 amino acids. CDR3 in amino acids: CSGRVGGFEKLFF. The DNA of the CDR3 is TGCAGCGGGCGGGTTGGAGGGTTTGAAAAACTGTTTTTT. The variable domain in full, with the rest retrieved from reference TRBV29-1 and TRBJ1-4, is SAVISQKPSRDICQRGTSLTIQCQVDSQVTMMFWYRQQPGQSLTLIATANQGSEATYESGFVIDKFPISRPNLTFSTLTVSNMSPEDSSIYLCSGRVGGFEKLFFGSGTQLSVL.

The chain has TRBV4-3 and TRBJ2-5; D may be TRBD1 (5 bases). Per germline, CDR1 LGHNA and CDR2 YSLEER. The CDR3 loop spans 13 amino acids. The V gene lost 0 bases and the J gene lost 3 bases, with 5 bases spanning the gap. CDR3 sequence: CASSQDREETQYF. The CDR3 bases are TGCGCCAGCAGCCAAGACAGGGAAGAGACCCAGTACTTC.

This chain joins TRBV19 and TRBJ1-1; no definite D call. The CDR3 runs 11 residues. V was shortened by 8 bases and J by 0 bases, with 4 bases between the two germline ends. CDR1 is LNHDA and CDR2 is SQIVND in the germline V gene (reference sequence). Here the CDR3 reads CASAMNTEAFF. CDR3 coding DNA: TGTGCCAGTGCCATGAACACTGAAGCTTTCTTT.

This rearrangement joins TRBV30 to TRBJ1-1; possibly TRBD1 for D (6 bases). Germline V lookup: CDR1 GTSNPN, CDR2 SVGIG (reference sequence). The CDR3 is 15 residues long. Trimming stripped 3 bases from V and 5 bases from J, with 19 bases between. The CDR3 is CAWSDGGGGGTEAFF. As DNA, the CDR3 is TGTGCCTGGAGCGACGGTGGGGGGGGCGGGACTGAAGCTTTCTTT.

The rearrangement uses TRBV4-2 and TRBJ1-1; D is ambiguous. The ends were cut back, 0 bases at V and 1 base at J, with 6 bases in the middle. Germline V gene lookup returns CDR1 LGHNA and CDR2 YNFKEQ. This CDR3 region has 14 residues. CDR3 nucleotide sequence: TGTGCCAGCAGCCAAGAGCGTCAGAACACTGAAGCTTTCTTT. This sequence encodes CASSQERQNTEAFF.

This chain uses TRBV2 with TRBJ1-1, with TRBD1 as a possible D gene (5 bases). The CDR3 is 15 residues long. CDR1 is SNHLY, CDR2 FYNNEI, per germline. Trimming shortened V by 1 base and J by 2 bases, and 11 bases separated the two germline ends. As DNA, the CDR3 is TGTGCCAGCAGTGAAGGCGGCAGGGCCAACACTGAAGCTTTCTTT. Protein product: CASSEGGRANTEAFF.

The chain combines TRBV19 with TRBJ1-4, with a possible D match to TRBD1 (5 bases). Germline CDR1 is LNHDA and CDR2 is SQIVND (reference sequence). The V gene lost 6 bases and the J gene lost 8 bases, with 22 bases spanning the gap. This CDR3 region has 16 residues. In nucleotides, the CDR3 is TGTGCCAGTAGCCTGGGGCAGGGATGGATGGGGGAAAAACTGTTTTTT. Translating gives CASSLGQGWMGEKLFF.

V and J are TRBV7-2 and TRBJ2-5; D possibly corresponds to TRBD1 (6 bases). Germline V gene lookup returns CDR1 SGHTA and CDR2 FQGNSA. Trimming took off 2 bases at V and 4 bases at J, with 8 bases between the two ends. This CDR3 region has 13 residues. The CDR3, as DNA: TGTGCCAGCAGCTTACCAGGGGCAGAGACCCAGTACTTC. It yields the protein CASSLPGAETQYF.

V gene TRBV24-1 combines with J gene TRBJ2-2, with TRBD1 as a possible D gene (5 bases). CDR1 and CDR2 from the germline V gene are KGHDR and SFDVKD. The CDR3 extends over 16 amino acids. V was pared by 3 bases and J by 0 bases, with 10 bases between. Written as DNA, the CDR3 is TGTGCCACCAGTGATCTAGACAGTCCGAACACCGGGGAGCTGTTTTTT. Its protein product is CATSDLDSPNTGELFF.

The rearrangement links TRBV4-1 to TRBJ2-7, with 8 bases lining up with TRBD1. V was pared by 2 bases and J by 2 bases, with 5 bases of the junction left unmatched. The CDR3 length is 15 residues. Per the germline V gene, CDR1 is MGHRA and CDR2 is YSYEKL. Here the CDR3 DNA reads TGCGCCAGCAGCCAATTAAGACAGGGGCCCTACGAGCAGTACTTC. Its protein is CASSQLRQGPYEQYF.

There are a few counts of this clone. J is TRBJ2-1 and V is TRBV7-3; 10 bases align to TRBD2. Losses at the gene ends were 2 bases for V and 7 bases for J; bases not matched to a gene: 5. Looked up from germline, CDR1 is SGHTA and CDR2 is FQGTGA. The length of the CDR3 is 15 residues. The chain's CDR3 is CASSLHLAGDNEQFF. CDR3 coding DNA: TGTGCCAGCAGCTTACACCTAGCGGGGGATAATGAGCAGTTCTTC.

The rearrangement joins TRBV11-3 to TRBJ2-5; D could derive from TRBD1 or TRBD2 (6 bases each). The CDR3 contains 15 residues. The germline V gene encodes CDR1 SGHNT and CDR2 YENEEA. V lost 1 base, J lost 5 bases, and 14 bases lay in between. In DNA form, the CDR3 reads TGTGCCAGCAGCTTAGGGACAGTGGGGAGGGAGACCCAGTACTTC. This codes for CASSLGTVGRETQYF. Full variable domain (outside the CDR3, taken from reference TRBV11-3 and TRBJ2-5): EAGVVQSPRYKIIEKKQPVAFWCNPISGHNTLYWYLQNLGQGPELLIRYENEEAVDDSQLPKDRFSAERLKGVDSTLKIQPAELGDSAVYLCASSLGTVGRETQYFGPGTRLLVL.

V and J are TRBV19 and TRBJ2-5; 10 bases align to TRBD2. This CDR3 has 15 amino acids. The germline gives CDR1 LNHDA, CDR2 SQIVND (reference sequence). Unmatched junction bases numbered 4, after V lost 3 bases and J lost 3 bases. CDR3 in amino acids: CASSIPGLAEETQYF. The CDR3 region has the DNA TGTGCCAGTAGTATTCCCGGACTAGCGGAAGAGACCCAGTACTTC.

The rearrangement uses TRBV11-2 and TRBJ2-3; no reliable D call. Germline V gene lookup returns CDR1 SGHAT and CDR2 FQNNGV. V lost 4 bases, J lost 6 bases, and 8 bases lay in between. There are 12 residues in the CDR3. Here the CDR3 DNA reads TGTGCCAGCAGCTCAGCAAGGGATACGCAGTATTTT. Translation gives CASSSARDTQYF.

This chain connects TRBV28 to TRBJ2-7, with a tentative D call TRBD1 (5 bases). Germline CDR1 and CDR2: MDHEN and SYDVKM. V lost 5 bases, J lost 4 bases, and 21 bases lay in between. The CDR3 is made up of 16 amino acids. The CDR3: CASSHPDSLDPYEQYF. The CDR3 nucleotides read TGTGCCAGCAGTCACCCCGACAGTCTTGACCCATACGAGCAGTACTTC.

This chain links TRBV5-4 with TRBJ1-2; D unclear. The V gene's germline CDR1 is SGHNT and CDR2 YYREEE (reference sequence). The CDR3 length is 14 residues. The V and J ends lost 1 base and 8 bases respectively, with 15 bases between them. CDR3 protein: CASSLLLDPQGYTF. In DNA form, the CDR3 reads TGTGCCAGCAGCTTGCTCCTAGACCCGCAGGGCTACACCTTC.

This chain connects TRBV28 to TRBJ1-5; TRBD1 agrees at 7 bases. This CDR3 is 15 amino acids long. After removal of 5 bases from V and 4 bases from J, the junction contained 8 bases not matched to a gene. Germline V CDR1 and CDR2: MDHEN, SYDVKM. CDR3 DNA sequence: TGTGCCAGCAGTCGGGCCGCGACAGGGAATCAGCCCCAGCATTTT. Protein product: CASSRAATGNQPQHF.